Listed here are 2 T cell receptor beta chains from one sample, sequenced in a study of blood T cell repertoires in COVID-19. TCRdb's table, derived via immunoSEQ multiplex PCR, lists solely in-frame clones and lacks some. The sample lists about 160,000 clones; approximately 79% were seen once. The sample was peripheral blood. All receptors come from a woman aged 40-49 years with COVID-19, enrolled during active disease.

The chain has TRBV3-1 (or the pseudogene TRBV3-2) and TRBJ1-2; TRBD1 agrees at 9 bases. Trimming removed 4 bases from V and 6 bases from J; junction bases left unmatched: 9. Germline CDR1 LGHDT, CDR2 YNNKEL (reference sequence). This CDR3 has 15 amino acids. The chain's CDR3 is CASSLQGASADGYTF. In nucleotides, the CDR3 is TGTGCCAGCAGCCTACAGGGGGCATCAGCCGATGGCTACACCTTC.

J is TRBJ2-2 and V is TRBV19, with D uncertain. Germline V gives CDR1 LNHDA, CDR2 SQIVND (reference sequence). The CDR3 runs 15 residues. Trimming left V 3 bases short and J 1 base short, with 9 bases between. The CDR3 protein is CASSIATMNTGELFF. The CDR3 coding sequence is TGTGCCAGTAGTATCGCTACTATGAACACCGGGGAGCTGTTTTTT. Full variable domain (missing parts from reference TRBV19 and TRBJ2-2): DGGITQSPKYLFRKEGQNVTLSCEQNLNHDAMYWYRQDPGQGLRLIYYSQIVNDFQKGDIAEGYSVSREKKESFPLTVTSAQKNPTAFYLCASSIATMNTGELFFGEGSRLTVL.